A selection of T cell receptor beta chains follows, all from one sample in a study of blood T cell repertoires in COVID-19. Clones were read by immunoSEQ multiplex PCR, and TCRdb kept only the in-frame ones, dropping some. The sample includes 110,000 to 150,000 clones, around three quarters of them seen just once. The material sequenced was peripheral blood. All receptors derive from a man in his 60s with acute or convalescent COVID-19. Each CDR3 is given with its conserved first and last residue. The D gene is left open where the match is weak.

D	length	J	V	DNA	CDR3
TRBD1	15	TRBJ2-1	TRBV6-6	TGTGCCAGCAGCCCTGGACAGGGAGCCTACAATGAGCAGTTCTTC	CASSPGQGAYNEQFF
TRBD1	16	TRBJ2-2	TRBV24-1	TGTGCCACCAGTGACCCCGGGACAGGGGGGACCGGGGAGCTGTTTTTT	CATSDPGTGGTGELFF
TRBD1	15	TRBJ2-7	TRBV7-9	TGTGCCATCGGACAGGGGGCGAGTAGGTCGAACGAGCAGTACTTC	CAIGQGASRSNEQYF
.	15	TRBJ2-3	TRBV7-3	TGTGCCAGCAGCTTAGGACTCTATAGCACAGATACGCAGTATTTT	CASSLGLYSTDTQYF
.	10	TRBJ2-4	TRBV27	TGTGCCAGGAAACCACAGGGCCCGTACTTC	CARKPQGPYF
TRBD1	15	TRBJ1-2	TRBV3-1/TRBV3-2	TGTGCCAGCAGCCAAGTTGTACAGGGGACGGGAGGCTACACCTTC	CASSQVVQGTGGYTF
TRBD2	15	TRBJ2-1	TRBV19	TGTGCCAGTAGTATTGAGACTAGCGGCTACAATGAGCAGTTCTTC	CASSIETSGYNEQFF
TRBD2	17	TRBJ2-5	TRBV6-6	TGTGCCAGCAGTCACCCTCCAGGACTAGCGGGAGAAGAGACCCAGTACTTC	CASSHPPGLAGEETQYF
.	15	TRBJ2-7	TRBV29-1	TGCAGCGTTGAAGATGTTGAAGGACTTGACTACGAGCAGTACTTC	CSVEDVEGLDYEQYF
.	13	TRBJ1-1	TRBV2	TGTGCCAGCAGTGTTCGAGTCAACGCTGAAGCTTTCTTT	CASSVRVNAEAFF